This T cell receptor beta chain was sequenced in a study of CXCR3-negative and CXCR3-positive naive CD8 T cells. UMI-labeled 5' RACE TRB cDNA libraries were prepared from the cells. TCRdb re-called the 5' RACE reads, yielding one record per CDR3 amino acid sequence without DNA. The table for this sample gives 43,000 or so distinct CDR3 sequences. The CDR3 is 13 residues long. In germline, CDR1 is SGHTA, CDR2 FQGTGA. Study-level points and caveats: Whereas both naive subsets had comparably high diversity, memory CD8+ cells had much lower diversity.

Remarks on this clonotype: Its specificity is not known.

Specimen: memory CD8+ T cells from blood. J is TRBJ2-5 and V is TRBV7-3; the D call from TCRdb, TRBD1, cannot be confirmed without DNA. This TCR derives from a human donor in good health. Some clones in this sample may be carry-over from other donors' samples. The CDR3 sequence: CASSPGEDETQYF. Together with reference TRBV7-3 and TRBJ2-5, the CDR3 gives the full variable domain: GAGVSQTPSNKVTEKGKYVELRCDPISGHTALYWYRQSLGQGPEFLIYFQGTGAADDSGLPNDRFFAVRPEGSVSTLKIQRTERGDSAVYLCASSPGEDETQYFGPGTRLLVL.